This T cell receptor beta chain was recorded in a study of T cell changes during pregnancy in multiple sclerosis. Assay used: immunoSEQ multiplex PCR; TCRdb lists only in-frame clones, some missing. This sample has around 100,000 clones, with around 90% found just once. The CDR3 runs to 17 residues. Germline trimming cut 5 bases from V and 1 base from J; bases unmatched to any gene: 10. Germline CDR1 MNHEY, CDR2 SMNVEV (reference sequence). The TCR comes from a female donor with multiple sclerosis, enrolled in a pregnancy study. The rearrangement links TRBV27 to TRBJ1-1; 10 positions match TRBD1. The sequencing used peripheral blood, collected in the second trimester of pregnancy. The CDR3 DNA is TGTGCCAGCAGTCTTATAAGGACAGGGGGAACGAACACTGAAGCTTTCTTT. As protein: CASSLIRTGGTNTEAFF.